These 11 T cell receptor beta chains originate from one sample sequenced in a study of T-cell reconstitution after alpha-beta-depleted transplantation in children. Molecular barcoding with unique molecular identifiers was used for the TCRbeta library. TCRdb re-called the PCR reads through MiXCR, storing one row per CDR3 protein. The sample contains over 400,000 distinct CDR3 sequences, about 45% of which appear only once. Specimen: PBMCs, collected before TCRalphabeta/CD19-depleted stem cell transplant. The receptors here all came from a girl aged 2 to 9 with aplastic anemia, due to receive a stem cell transplant.

This chain joins TRBV5-2 and TRBJ2-2; TRBD1 is the table's D call and was not checked against the DNA. TRBV5-2 counts as a pseudogene. The CDR3 loop spans 13 amino acids. CDR3 protein: CARGPGFTGELFF. CDR3 DNA: TGTGCCAGGGGCCCCGGGTTCACCGGGGAGCTGTTTTTT.

This clonotype was seen at least ten times. V and J are TRBV6-5 and TRBJ2-7; TRBD2 is a possible D gene (7 bases). V lost 6 bases and J lost 1, with 19 bases in between. The CDR3 is made up of 16 amino acids. CDR1 MNHEY and CDR2 SVGAGI come from the germline V gene. CDR3 bases: TGTGCCAGCAGGGGGGGGGGCCTTGGGCCTTCCTACGAGCAGTACTTC. It codes for CASRGGGLGPSYEQYF.

CDR3 DNA: TGCAGCGTTGAATCCAGGGGCTCCTACAATGAGCAGTTCTTC. Translating it yields CSVESRGSYNEQFF. The gene calls are TRBV29-1 and TRBJ2-1, with D perhaps TRBD1 (6 bases). V lost 2 bases and J lost 0, with 8 bases in between. The CDR3 has 14 amino acids. The V gene's germline CDR1 is SQVTM and CDR2 ANQGSEA.

This clonotype was recorded at least ten times. The chain carries TRBV18 and TRBJ2-3; D unresolved. V was cut by 0 bases and J by 8 bases, with 12 bases left in between. This CDR3 has 14 amino acids. CDR1 and CDR2 from the germline V gene are KGHSH and LQKENI. The CDR3 DNA sequence: TGTGCCAGCTCACCACCGCAGGCTTGGGGTACGCAGTATTTT. Amino acid sequence: CASSPPQAWGTQYF. Complete variable domain (other parts from reference TRBV18 and TRBJ2-3): NAGVMQNPRHLVRRRGQEARLRCSPMKGHSHVYWYRQLPEEGLKFMVYLQKENIIDESGMPKERFSAEFPKEGPSILRIQQVVRGDSAAYFCASSPPQAWGTQYFGPGTRLTVL.

The chain uses TRBV6-1 and TRBJ2-1; D remains unclear. The length of the CDR3 is 16 residues. Germline values: CDR1 MNHNS, CDR2 SASEGT. V was clipped by 5 bases and J by 4 bases, with 18 bases between them. The CDR3 DNA is TGTGCCAGCAGTCTCACGACCTCTTCCCCTTACAATGAGCAGTTCTTC. This encodes CASSLTTSSPYNEQFF.

V is TRBV19 and J is TRBJ2-4; D could derive from TRBD1 or TRBD2 (5 bases each). CDR3 length: 11 residues. The V end lost 3 bases, the J end lost 8 bases, and 5 bases lay between the germline ends. Germline V gene lookup returns CDR1 LNHDA and CDR2 SQIVND (reference sequence). In DNA form, the CDR3 reads TGTGCCAGTAGTATGGGGGACATTCAGTACTTC. Protein: CASSMGDIQYF.

The gene calls are TRBV6-1 and TRBJ1-2, with D unresolved. From germline, CDR1 is MNHNS and CDR2 SASEGT. Trimming left V 6 bases short and J 2 bases short, with 19 bases between. This CDR3 contains 16 residues. The CDR3 region has the DNA TGTGCCAGCAGACCTCGTACAGTCGAACAAAACTATGGCTACACCTTC. This sequence encodes CASRPRTVEQNYGYTF.

This clonotype has ten or more counts. This sequence joins TRBV6-2 or TRBV6-3 and TRBJ2-7; D remains ambiguous. Trimming shortened V by 5 bases and J by 2 bases, and 10 bases separated the two germline ends. This CDR3 has 13 residues. Germline assignment: CDR1 MNHEY and CDR2 SVGEGT. CDR3 DNA sequence: TGTGCCAGCAGTCGATATACAACCTACGAGCAGTACTTC. Protein sequence: CASSRYTTYEQYF.

On this clonotype itself: The junction and the germline gene differ at one end; a read error may be behind it. The CDR3 bases are TGTTCCAGCAGACATACAGGGGTCGGCGAGACCCAGTACTTC. It yields the protein CSSRHTGVGETQYF. The chain recombines TRBV6-1 with TRBJ2-5; 7 positions match TRBD1. CDR3 length: 14 amino acids. CDR1 is MNHNS and CDR2 is SASEGT in the germline V gene.

The rearrangement joins TRBV7-1 to TRBJ2-1; 14 nucleotides agree with TRBD2. TRBV7-1 is noted as an ORF with a role that remains uncertain. Trimming cost V 3 bases and J 3 bases; bases outside gene matches: 25. CDR3 size: 24 residues. The CDR3 nucleotides are TGTGCCAGCAGCTCGTCTTCCGGGACTAGCGGGAGAGGGGGGCAGGGGGGGCTCTACAATGAGCAGTTCTTC. It codes for CASSSSSGTSGRGGQGGLYNEQFF.

A note on this clonotype: This may come from a read error, since a much larger clone is one base off. The chain couples TRBV7-9 to TRBJ2-5; D is possibly TRBD2 (5 bases). The V gene lost 4 bases and the J gene lost 4 bases, with 7 bases spanning the gap. Germline CDR1 is SEHNR and CDR2 is FQNEAQ (reference sequence). The CDR3 contains 12 residues. The CDR3: CASSSEGETQYF. As DNA, the CDR3 is TGTGCCAGCAGCTCCGAGGGAGAGACCCAGTACTTC.